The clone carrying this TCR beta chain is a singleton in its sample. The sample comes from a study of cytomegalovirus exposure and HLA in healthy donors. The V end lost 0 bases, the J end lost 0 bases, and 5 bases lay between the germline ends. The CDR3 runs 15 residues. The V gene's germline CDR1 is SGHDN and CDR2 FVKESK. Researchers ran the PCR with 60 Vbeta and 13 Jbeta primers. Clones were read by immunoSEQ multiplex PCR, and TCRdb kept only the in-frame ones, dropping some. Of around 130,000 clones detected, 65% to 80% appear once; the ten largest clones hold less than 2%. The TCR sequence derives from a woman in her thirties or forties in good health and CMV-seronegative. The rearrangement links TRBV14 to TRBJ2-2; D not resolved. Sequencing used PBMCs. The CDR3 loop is CASSQEDTNTGELFF. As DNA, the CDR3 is TGTGCCAGCAGCCAAGAAGACACGAACACCGGGGAGCTGTTTTTT.